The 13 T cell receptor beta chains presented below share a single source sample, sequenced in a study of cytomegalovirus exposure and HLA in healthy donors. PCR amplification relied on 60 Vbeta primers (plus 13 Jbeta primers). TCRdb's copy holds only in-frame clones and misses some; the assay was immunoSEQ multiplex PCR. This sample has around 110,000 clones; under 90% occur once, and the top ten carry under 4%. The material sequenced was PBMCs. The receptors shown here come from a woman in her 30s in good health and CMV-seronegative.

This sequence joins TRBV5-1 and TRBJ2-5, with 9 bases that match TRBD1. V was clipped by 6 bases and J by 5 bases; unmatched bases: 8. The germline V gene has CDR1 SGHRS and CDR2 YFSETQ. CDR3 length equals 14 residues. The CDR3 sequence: CASTKGQGGETQYF. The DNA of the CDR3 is TGCGCCAGCACCAAGGGACAGGGAGGCGAGACCCAGTACTTC. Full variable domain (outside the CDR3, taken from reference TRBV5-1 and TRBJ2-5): KAGVTQTPRYLIKTRGQQVTLSCSPISGHRSVSWYQQTPGQGLQFLFEYFSETQRNKGNFPGRFSGRQFSNSRSEMNVSTLELGDSALYLCASTKGQGGETQYFGPGTRLLVL.

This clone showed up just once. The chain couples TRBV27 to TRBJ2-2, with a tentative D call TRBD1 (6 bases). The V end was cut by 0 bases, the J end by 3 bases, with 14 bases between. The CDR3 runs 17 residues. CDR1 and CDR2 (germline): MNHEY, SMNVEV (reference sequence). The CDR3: CASSLSTGVGYTGELFF. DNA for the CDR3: TGTGCCAGCAGTTTATCGACAGGAGTGGGCTACACCGGGGAGCTGTTTTTT.

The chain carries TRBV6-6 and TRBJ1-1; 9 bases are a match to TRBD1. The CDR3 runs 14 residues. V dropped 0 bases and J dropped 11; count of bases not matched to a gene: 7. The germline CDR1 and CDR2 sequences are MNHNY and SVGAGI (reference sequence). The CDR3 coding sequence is TGTGCCAGCAGTTACTCGAGGGACAGGGTGTACGCTTTCTTT. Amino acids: CASSYSRDRVYAFF.

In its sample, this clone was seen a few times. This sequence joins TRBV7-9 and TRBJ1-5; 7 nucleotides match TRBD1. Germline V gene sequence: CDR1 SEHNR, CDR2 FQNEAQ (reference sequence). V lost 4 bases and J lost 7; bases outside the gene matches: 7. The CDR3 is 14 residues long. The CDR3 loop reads CASSSGGGSQPQHF. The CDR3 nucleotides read TGTGCCAGCAGCTCAGGAGGGGGCAGCCAGCCCCAGCATTTT.

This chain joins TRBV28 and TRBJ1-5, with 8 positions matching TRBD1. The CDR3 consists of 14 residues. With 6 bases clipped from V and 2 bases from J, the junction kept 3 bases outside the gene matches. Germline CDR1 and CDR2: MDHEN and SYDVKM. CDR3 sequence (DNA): TGTGCCAGCAGCGAGGACAGGGGCAATCAGCCCCAGCATTTT. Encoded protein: CASSEDRGNQPQHF.

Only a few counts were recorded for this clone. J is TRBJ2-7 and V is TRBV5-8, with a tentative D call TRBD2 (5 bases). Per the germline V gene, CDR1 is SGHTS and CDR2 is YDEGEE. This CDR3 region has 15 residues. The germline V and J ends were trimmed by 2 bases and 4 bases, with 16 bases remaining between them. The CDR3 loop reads CASSFPPGIGYEQYF. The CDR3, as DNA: TGTGCCAGCAGCTTTCCGCCGGGGATCGGGTACGAGCAGTACTTC.

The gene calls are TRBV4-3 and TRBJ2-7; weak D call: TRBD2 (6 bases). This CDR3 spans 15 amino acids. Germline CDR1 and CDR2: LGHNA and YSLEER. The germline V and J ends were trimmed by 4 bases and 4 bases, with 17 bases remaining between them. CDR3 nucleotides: TGCGCCAGCAGCCGGGAGGTAGGTGGGAGATACGAGCAGTACTTC. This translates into CASSREVGGRYEQYF.

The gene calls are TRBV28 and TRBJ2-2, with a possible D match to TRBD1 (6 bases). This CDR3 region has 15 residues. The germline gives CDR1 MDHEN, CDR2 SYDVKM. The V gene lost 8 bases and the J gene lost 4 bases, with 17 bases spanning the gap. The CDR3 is CASDQAGQTTGELFF. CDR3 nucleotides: TGTGCCAGCGACCAGGCTGGACAGACCACCGGGGAGCTGTTTTTT.

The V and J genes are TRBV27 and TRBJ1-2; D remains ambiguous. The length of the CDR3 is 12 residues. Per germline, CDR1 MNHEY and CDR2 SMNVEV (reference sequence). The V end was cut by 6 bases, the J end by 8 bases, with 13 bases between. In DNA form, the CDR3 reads TGTGCCAGCAGCACTTCGACAAAGGGCTACACCTTC. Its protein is CASSTSTKGYTF.

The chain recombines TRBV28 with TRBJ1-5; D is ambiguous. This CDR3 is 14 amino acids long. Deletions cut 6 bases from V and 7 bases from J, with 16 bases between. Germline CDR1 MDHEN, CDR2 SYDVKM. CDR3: CASSPGSAGQPQHF. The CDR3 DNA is TGTGCCAGCAGCCCAGGAAGCGCGGGGCAGCCCCAGCATTTT.

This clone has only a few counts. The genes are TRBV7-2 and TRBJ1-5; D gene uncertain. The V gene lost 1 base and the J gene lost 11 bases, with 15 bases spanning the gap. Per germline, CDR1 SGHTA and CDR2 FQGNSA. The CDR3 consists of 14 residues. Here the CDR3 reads CASSLDISAGAQHF. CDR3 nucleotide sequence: TGTGCCAGCAGCTTAGACATCTCGGCGGGCGCCCAGCATTTT.

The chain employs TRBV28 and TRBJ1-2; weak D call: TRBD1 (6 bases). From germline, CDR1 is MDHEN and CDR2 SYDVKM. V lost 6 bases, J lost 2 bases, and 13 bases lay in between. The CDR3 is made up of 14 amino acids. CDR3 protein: CASRYTGPNYGYTF. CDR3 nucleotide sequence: TGTGCCAGCAGATATACAGGGCCAAACTATGGCTACACCTTC.

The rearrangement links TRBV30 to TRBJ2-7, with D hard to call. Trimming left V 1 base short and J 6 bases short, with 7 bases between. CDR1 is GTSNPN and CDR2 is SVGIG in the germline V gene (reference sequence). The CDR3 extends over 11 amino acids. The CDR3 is CAWSGGREQYF. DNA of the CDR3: TGTGCCTGGAGTGGTGGGCGCGAGCAGTACTTC.